This T cell receptor beta chain appears in the sequencing data of a study of cytomegalovirus exposure and HLA in healthy donors. Of note for this clone: Its matching antigen is unknown.

Between the trimmed V and J ends, which lost 6 bases and 2 bases, there was a span of 7 bases. The germline CDR1 and CDR2 sequences are SNHLY and FYNNEI. CDR3 length equals 12 residues. Here immunoSEQ multiplex PCR was the method, and the copy in TCRdb shows in-frame clones only, minus some. The sample includes some 170,000 clones, about 89% of them seen just once. Study-level points and caveats: With high specificity and sensitivity, the classifier reportedly diagnosed cytomegalovirus status. A list of approximately 160 TCR beta chains associated with cytomegalovirus was given. Rare TCR sequences predominated, though certain public TCRs were found in many donors. The tendency of first-cohort TCR clusters to co-occur in the 130 or so validation repertoires was identified by a subsequent analysis.

The chain uses TRBV2 and TRBJ2-5; D unclear. This clonotype was sampled from a man aged 18 to 35 in good health and CMV-seropositive. The material sequenced was PBMCs. This CDR3 is CASSRLQETQYF. The CDR3 nucleotides read TGTGCCAGCAGCCGACTGCAAGAGACCCAGTACTTC.